The 9 T cell receptor beta chains given below trace back to one sample, sequenced in a study of CD8 T cells in ankylosing spondylitis. Each CDR3 protein is one row after TCRdb ran MiXCR on the 5' RACE reads. The sample lists approximately 60,000 distinct CDR3 sequences, 6.2% seen once, with approximately 5% in the top ten. The sequenced sample consisted of synovial fluid, either unsorted or a sorted T cell fraction (not recorded which). These TCRs come from a male donor with ankylosing spondylitis.

The sample holds many counts of this clonotype. The V and J genes are TRBV5-5 and TRBJ2-7; D not certain. This CDR3 has 14 amino acids. From germline, CDR1 is SGHKS and CDR2 YYEKEE (reference sequence). The V end was cut by 4 bases, the J end by 4 bases, with 15 bases between. In DNA form, the CDR3 reads TGTGCCAGCAGCCGAACAACTGACGGTTACGAGCAGTACTTC. This codes for CASSRTTDGYEQYF.

The rearrangement links TRBV6-5 to TRBJ2-5; TRBD1 matches 7 bases. Germline trimming cut 4 bases from V and 5 bases from J; bases unmatched to any gene: 4. The CDR3 spans 13 residues. The germline gives CDR1 MNHEY, CDR2 SVGAGI. CDR3 region: CASSSDRVETQYF. The CDR3 DNA is TGTGCCAGCAGTTCCGACAGGGTGGAGACCCAGTACTTC.

This chain uses TRBV5-1 with TRBJ2-1; TRBD2 matches 10 bases. Trimming cost V 4 bases and J 4 bases; bases outside gene matches: 11. CDR1 SGHRS and CDR2 YFSETQ come from the germline V gene. The CDR3 totals 17 residues. The CDR3 DNA follows: TGCGCCAGCAGCCCCCAATCTAGCGGGAGAGTTTACAATGAGCAGTTCTTC. It specifies CASSPQSSGRVYNEQFF. The entire variable domain, with the rest obtained from reference TRBV5-1 and TRBJ2-1, is as follows: KAGVTQTPRYLIKTRGQQVTLSCSPISGHRSVSWYQQTPGQGLQFLFEYFSETQRNKGNFPGRFSGRQFSNSRSEMNVSTLELGDSALYLCASSPQSSGRVYNEQFFGPGTRLTVL.

In this sample, this clonotype turned up a few times. CDR3 region: CASSVSYNEQFF. In DNA, the CDR3 is TGTGCCAGCAGTGTGTCCTACAATGAGCAGTTCTTC. The V and J genes are TRBV2 and TRBJ2-1; D not certain. The germline CDR1 and CDR2 sequences are SNHLY and FYNNEI. The ends were cut back, 4 bases at V and 1 base at J, with 2 bases in the middle. The CDR3 is 12 residues long.

This clonotype was observed a few times. V gene TRBV7-2 combines with J gene TRBJ1-6, with D hard to call. Germline lookup yields CDR1 SGHTA and CDR2 FQGNSA. Deletions cut 2 bases from V and 0 bases from J, with 5 bases between. This CDR3 is 15 amino acids long. CDR3 coding DNA: TGTGCCAGCAGCTTAATGGCCTCCTATAATTCACCCCTCCACTTT. Protein sequence: CASSLMASYNSPLHF.

This clonotype was recorded a few times. The chain couples TRBV19 to TRBJ1-2, with 11 bases fitting TRBD1. V shed 5 bases and J 3 bases; nucleotides not matched to a gene: 5. Germline-derived CDR1 and CDR2 are LNHDA and SQIVND (reference sequence). CDR3 size: 15 residues. In DNA form, the CDR3 reads TGTGCCAGTAGTCCGCGGACAGGGGGCTACTATGGCTACACCTTC. It encodes CASSPRTGGYYGYTF.

As for this clonotype: A read error is possible here, since a much larger clone lies one base away. This sequence joins TRBV20-1 and TRBJ2-1; unclear D gene. The CDR3 extends over 13 amino acids. Trimming took off 6 bases at V and 7 bases at J, with 16 bases between the two ends. Germline V gene data show CDR1 as DFQATT and CDR2 as SNEGSKA (reference sequence). The CDR3 loop reads CSAAVVVLNEQFF. The DNA of the CDR3 is TGCAGTGCGGCGGTAGTGGTATTAAATGAGCAGTTCTTC.

This clonotype occurred many times. The V call is TRBV7-9, the J call TRBJ1-3; a possible D gene is TRBD1 (5 bases). The CDR3 spans 12 residues. From germline, CDR1 is SEHNR and CDR2 FQNEAQ (reference sequence). The V gene lost 8 bases and the J gene lost 8 bases, with 13 bases spanning the gap. CDR3 sequence reads: CASAPTVYTIYF. Here the CDR3 DNA reads TGTGCCAGCGCCCCGACAGTATACACCATATATTTT.

This clonotype qualifies as large. The gene calls are TRBV12-3 or TRBV12-4 and TRBJ2-1; D remains unclear. V was clipped by 3 bases and J by 0 bases, with 12 bases between them. The CDR3 extends over 16 amino acids. The CDR3 loop is CASSLERETSYNEQFF. DNA of the CDR3: TGTGCCAGCAGTTTGGAGCGTGAGACCTCCTACAATGAGCAGTTCTTC.